The sequence of this T cell receptor (beta chain) was determined in a study of shared clonotypes between healthy human individuals. Whole-study findings and limits: Sampling was confined to blood; repertoires within tissues likely differ. Non-shared clonotypes were found to have lower generation probabilities than the clonotypes that were shared by all four of the sorted-subset donors. An anticipated effect of sequencing depth on clonotype sharing among donors was recognized.

In the authors' workflow: ImmunoSEQ sequences covered only the junction and lacked quality scores; filtering therefore differed. The protocol was immunoSEQ multiplex PCR, while the TCRdb copy is restricted to in-frame clones and leaves out a portion. V, J and clone size reflect that table, while D and trimming were determined from the DNA. The sample has 2 million to 2.5 million clones; about 93% are singletons. Points on this clone: Antigen specificity is unknown.

Naive CD8 cells lacked CD45RO, underwent positive selection for CCR7 and left out terminally differentiated effector memory CD45RA+ cells. The TCR was taken from a man aged 18 to 29 in good health. Some clones in this sample may be carry-over from other donors' samples. What was sequenced was naive CD8+ T cells from PBMCs.

The CDR3 DNA follows: TGTGCCAGCAGTTTATTGGGGATCAGAGGGGATCAGCCCCAGCATTTT. Translated: CASSLLGIRGDQPQHF. The chain combines TRBV27 with TRBJ1-5, with a possible D match to TRBD1 (5 bases). Trimming cost V 1 base and J 5 bases, with 15 bases left between them. CDR3 length: 16 residues. Germline assignment: CDR1 MNHEY and CDR2 SMNVEV (reference sequence).